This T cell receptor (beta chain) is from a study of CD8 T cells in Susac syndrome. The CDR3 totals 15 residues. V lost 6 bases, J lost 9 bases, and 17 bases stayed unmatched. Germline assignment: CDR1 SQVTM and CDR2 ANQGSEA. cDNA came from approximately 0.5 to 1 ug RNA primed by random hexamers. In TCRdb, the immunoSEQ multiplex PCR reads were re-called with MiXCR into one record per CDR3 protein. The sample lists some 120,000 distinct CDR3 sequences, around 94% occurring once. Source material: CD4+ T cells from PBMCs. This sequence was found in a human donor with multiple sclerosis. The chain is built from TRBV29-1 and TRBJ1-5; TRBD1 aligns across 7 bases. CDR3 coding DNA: TGCAGCGTCGCAACCGGACAGGCGGCTGAAGCGCCCCAGCATTTT. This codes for CSVATGQAAEAPQHF.